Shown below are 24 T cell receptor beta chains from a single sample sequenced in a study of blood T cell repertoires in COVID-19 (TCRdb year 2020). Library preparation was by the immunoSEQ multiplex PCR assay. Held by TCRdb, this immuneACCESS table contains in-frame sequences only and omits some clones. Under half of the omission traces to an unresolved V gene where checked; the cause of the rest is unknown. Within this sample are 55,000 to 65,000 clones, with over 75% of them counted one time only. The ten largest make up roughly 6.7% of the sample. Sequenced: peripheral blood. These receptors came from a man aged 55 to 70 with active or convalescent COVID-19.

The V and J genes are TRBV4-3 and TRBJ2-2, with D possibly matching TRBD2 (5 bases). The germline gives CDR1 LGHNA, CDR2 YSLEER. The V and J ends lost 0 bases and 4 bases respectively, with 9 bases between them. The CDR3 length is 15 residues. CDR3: CASSQDAGGTGELFF. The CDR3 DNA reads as TGCGCCAGCAGCCAAGATGCTGGAGGCACCGGGGAGCTGTTTTTT.

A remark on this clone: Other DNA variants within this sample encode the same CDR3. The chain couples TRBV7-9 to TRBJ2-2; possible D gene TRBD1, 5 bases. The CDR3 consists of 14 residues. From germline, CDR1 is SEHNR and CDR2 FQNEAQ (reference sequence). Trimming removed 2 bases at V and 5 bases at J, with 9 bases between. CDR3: CASSLRQGTGELFF. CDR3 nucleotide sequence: TGTGCCAGCAGCTTACGGCAGGGTACCGGGGAGCTGTTTTTT.

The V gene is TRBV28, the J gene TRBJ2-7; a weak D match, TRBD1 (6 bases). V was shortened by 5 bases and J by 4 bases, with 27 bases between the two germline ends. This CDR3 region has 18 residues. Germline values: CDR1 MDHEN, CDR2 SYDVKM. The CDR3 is CASSPNALRQGQVYEQYF. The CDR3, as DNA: TGTGCCAGCAGTCCCAATGCCCTCCGGCAGGGGCAGGTATACGAGCAGTACTTC.

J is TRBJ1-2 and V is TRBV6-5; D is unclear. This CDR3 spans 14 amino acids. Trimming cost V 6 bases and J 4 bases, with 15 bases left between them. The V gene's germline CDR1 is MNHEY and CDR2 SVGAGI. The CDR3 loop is CASRALAGPYGYTF. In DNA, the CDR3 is TGTGCCAGCAGGGCCCTGGCGGGCCCCTATGGCTACACCTTC.

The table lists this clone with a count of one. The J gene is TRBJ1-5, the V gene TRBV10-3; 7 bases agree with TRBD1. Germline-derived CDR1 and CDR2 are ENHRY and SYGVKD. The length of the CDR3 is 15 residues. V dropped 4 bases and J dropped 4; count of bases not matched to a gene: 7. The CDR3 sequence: CAISAEQGVNQPQHF. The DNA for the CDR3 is TGTGCCATCAGTGCCGAGCAGGGGGTAAATCAGCCCCAGCATTTT.

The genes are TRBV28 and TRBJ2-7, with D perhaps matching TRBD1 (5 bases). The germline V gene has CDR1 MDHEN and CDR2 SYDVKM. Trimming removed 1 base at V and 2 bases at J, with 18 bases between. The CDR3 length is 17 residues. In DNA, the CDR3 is TGTGCCAGCAGTTTATTTGGGGCTCCAGATCTCCCCTACGAGCAGTACTTC. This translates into CASSLFGAPDLPYEQYF.

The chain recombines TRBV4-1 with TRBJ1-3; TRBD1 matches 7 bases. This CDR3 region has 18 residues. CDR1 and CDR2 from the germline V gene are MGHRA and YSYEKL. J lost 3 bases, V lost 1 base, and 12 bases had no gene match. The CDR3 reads CASSQGPTGPKGGNTIYF. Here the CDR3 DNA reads TGCGCCAGCAGCCAAGGACCGACAGGGCCGAAGGGTGGAAACACCATATATTTT.

For the CDR3, the DNA is TGTGCCAGCAAACGGGGGGGTTTGGACGAGCAGTACTTC. The encoded protein is CASKRGGLDEQYF. The V and J genes are TRBV28 and TRBJ2-7, with TRBD2 identical over 8 bases. Per the germline V gene, CDR1 is MDHEN and CDR2 is SYDVKM. Trimming cost V 7 bases and J 5 bases; bases outside gene matches: 7. This CDR3 region has 13 residues. The whole variable domain, remainder taken from reference TRBV28 and TRBJ2-7, is DVKVTQSSRYLVKRTGEKVFLECVQDMDHENMFWYRQDPGLGLRLIYFSYDVKMKEKGDIPEGYSVSREKKERFSLILESASTNQTSMYLCASKRGGLDEQYFGPGTRLTVT.

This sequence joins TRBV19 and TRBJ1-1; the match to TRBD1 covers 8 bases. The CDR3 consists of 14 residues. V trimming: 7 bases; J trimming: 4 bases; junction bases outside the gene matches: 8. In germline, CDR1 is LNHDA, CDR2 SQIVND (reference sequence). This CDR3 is CASMTDRVSTEAFF. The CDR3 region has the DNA TGTGCCAGTATGACGGACAGGGTAAGCACTGAAGCTTTCTTT.

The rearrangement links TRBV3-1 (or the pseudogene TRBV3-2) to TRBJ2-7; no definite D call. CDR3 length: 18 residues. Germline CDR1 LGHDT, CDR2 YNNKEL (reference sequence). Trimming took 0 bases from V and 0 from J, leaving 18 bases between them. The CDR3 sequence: CASSQELNILGPSYEQYF. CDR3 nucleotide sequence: TGTGCCAGCAGCCAAGAATTAAACATACTGGGCCCCTCCTACGAGCAGTACTTC.

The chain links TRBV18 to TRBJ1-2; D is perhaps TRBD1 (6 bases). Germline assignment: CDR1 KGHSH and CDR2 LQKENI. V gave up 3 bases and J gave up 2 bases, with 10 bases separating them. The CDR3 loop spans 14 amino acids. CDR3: CASSPGQLNYGYTF. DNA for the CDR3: TGTGCCAGCTCACCCGGACAGCTGAACTATGGCTACACCTTC. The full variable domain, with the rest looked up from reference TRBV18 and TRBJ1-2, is NAGVMQNPRHLVRRRGQEARLRCSPMKGHSHVYWYRQLPEEGLKFMVYLQKENIIDESGMPKERFSAEFPKEGPSILRIQQVVRGDSAAYFCASSPGQLNYGYTFGSGTRLTVV.

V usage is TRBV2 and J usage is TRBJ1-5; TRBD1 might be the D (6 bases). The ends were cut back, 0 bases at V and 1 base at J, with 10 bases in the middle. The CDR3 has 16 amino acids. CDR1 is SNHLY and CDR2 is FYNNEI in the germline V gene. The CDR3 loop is CASSEAGGLSNQPQHF. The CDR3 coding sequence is TGTGCCAGCAGTGAAGCGGGGGGGCTGAGCAATCAGCCCCAGCATTTT.

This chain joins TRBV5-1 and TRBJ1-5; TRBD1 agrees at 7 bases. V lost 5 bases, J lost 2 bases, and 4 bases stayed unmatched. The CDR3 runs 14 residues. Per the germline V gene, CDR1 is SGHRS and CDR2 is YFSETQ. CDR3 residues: CASRPDRGNQPQHF. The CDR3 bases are TGCGCCAGCAGACCCGACAGGGGCAATCAGCCCCAGCATTTT.

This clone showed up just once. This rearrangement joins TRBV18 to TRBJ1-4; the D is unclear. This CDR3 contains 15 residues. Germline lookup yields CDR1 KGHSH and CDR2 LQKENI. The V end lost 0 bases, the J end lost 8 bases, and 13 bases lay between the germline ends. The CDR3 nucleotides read TGTGCCAGCTCACCACCGGGAGCTCCCGGCGAAAAACTGTTTTTT. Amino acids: CASSPPGAPGEKLFF.

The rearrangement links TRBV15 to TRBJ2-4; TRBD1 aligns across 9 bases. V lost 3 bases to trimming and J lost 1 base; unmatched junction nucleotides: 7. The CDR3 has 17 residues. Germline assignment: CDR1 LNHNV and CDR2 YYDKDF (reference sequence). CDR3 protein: CATSRGAGQGAKNIQYF. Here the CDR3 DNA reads TGTGCCACCAGCAGGGGAGCCGGACAGGGGGCCAAAAACATTCAGTACTTC.

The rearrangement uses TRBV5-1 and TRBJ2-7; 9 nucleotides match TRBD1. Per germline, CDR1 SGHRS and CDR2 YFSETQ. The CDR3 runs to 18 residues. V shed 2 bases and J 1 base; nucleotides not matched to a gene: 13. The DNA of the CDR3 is TGCGCCAGCAGCTTAACTAAAACGACAGGGGGGATTTCCTACGAGCAGTACTTC. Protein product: CASSLTKTTGGISYEQYF.

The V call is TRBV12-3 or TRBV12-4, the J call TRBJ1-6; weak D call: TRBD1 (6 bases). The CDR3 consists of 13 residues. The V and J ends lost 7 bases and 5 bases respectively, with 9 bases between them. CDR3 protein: CASIGGNNSPLHF. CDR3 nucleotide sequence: TGTGCCAGCATAGGGGGAAATAATTCACCCCTCCACTTT.

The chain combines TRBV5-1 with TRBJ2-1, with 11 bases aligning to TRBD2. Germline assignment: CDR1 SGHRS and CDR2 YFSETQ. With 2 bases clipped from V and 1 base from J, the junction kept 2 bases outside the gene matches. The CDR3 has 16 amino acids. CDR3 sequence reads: CASSFTSGGSYNEQFF. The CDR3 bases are TGCGCCAGCAGCTTTACTAGCGGGGGTTCCTACAATGAGCAGTTCTTC. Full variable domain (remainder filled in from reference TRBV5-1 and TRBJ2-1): KAGVTQTPRYLIKTRGQQVTLSCSPISGHRSVSWYQQTPGQGLQFLFEYFSETQRNKGNFPGRFSGRQFSNSRSEMNVSTLELGDSALYLCASSFTSGGSYNEQFFGPGTRLTVL.

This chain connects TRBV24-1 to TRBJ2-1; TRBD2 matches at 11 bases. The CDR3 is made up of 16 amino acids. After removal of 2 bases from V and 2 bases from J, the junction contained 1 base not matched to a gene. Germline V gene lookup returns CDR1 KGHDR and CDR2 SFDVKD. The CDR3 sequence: CATSDSSGRTYNEQFF. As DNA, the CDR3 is TGTGCCACCAGTGATTCTAGCGGGAGGACCTACAATGAGCAGTTCTTC.

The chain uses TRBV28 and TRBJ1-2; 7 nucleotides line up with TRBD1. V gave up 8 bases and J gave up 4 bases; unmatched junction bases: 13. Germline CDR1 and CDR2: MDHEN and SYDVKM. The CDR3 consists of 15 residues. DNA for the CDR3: TGTGCCAGCCGCCCCCAGACAGGGTGGGGCTATGGCTACACCTTC. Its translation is CASRPQTGWGYGYTF.

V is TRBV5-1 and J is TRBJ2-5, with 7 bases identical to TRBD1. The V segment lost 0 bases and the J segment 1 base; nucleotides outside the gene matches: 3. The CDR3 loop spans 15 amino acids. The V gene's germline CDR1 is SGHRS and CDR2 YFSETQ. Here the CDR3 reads CASSLASGGQETQYF. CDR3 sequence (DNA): TGCGCCAGCAGCTTGGCGTCAGGGGGCCAAGAGACCCAGTACTTC.

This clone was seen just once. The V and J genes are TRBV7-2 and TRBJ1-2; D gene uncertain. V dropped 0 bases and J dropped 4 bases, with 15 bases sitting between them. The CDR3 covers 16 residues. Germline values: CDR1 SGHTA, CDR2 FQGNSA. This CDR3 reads CASSLAGGTSGYGYTF. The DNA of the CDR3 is TGTGCCAGCAGCTTAGCGGGAGGTACAAGCGGCTATGGCTACACCTTC.

CDR3 sequence (DNA): TGTGCCAGCAGCTCAGGACAGGGGGCTACTCGTTCACCCCTCCACTTT. Amino acids: CASSSGQGATRSPLHF. The rearrangement joins TRBV5-6 to TRBJ1-6, with TRBD1 matching over 11 bases. There are 16 residues in the CDR3. V lost 3 bases to trimming and J lost 9 bases; unmatched junction nucleotides: 8. In germline, CDR1 is SGHDT, CDR2 YYEEEE.

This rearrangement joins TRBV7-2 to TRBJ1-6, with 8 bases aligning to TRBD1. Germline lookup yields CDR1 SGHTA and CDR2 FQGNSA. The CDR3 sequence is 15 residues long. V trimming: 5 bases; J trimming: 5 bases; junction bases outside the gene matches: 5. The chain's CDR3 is CASSTRGQNNSPLHF. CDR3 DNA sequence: TGTGCCAGCAGCACCAGGGGGCAAAATAATTCACCCCTCCACTTT.